This T cell receptor beta chain was observed in a study of CD8+CD57+ T cells in acquired aplastic anemia. Study information: The average for DNA from sorted CD4+ and CD8+ cells was 2.5 to 4 ug.

Germline V gives CDR1 SNHLY, CDR2 FYNNEI. There are 17 residues in the CDR3. V was clipped by 4 bases and J by 9 bases; unmatched bases: 14. TCR beta VDJ and CDR3 profiling used genomic DNA as template. Each CDR3 protein gets one entry after TCRdb re-called the reads with MiXCR. Seen here are roughly 61,000 distinct CDR3 sequences, around 57% observed once, and the top ten hold around 15%. An expansion of CD8+CD57+ cells by flow cytometry had been shown in patients chosen for sequencing. This receptor was identified in a human donor with aplastic anemia. The chain has TRBV2 and TRBJ1-6; 8 positions match TRBD1. Source material: sorted CD4+, CD8+, or CD8+CD57+ T cells (not recorded which) from PBMCs. This CDR3 reads CASSASYLTGEVSPLHF. In DNA, the CDR3 is TGTGCCAGCAGTGCCTCATACCTGACAGGGGAGGTTTCACCCCTCCACTTT.